This entry features one TCR beta chain sequence. Antigen unknown. The data belong to a study of siplizumab effects on memory and regulatory T cells. Per individual sample, around 9.1 x 10^4 TCR templates were assayed. Some clones are missing from TCRdb's copy, which holds only in-frame ones; the method was immunoSEQ multiplex PCR. This table holds tens of thousands of clones, roughly 87% found once. The study, taken as a whole, reports: Among mappable alloreactive CD4+ clones, the Treg-derived fraction averaged approximately 73% with siplizumab versus about 30% in controls. A major contribution to the alloresponse seemed to be made by naive T cells, which seemed more diverse than memory cells. Proliferating clones, CD4+ or CD8+, lacked an assignable naive or memory phenotype in roughly 80-95% of cases.

Germline CDR1 LGHNA, CDR2 YSLEER. The V gene lost 0 bases and the J gene lost 9 bases, with 8 bases spanning the gap. CDR3 length: 12 residues. The gene calls are TRBV4-3 and TRBJ2-5; the D gene is possibly TRBD1 (5 bases). The sample taken for sequencing was Tregs sorted from blood. This clonotype originated in a human donor in good health. CDR3 bases: TGCGCCAGCAGCCAAGAGGGGCGAGCCCAGTACTTC. Its protein product is CASSQEGRAQYF.